What follows describes a single T cell receptor (beta chain). The record originates from a study of blood T cell repertoires in COVID-19. Looking at the study overall: Acute and convalescent COVID-19 specimens originated in the United States, Italy and Spain. Nucleic acid was either cDNA or gDNA, and it came from T cells, B-cell-depleted T cells, or PBMCs.

As originally analysed: Estimates of nucleated cell counts were drawn from the amplification of reference gene primers. Sequencing was performed with immunoSEQ multiplex PCR; in TCRdb, only in-frame clones are kept and a portion is missing. That table is the source of V, J and clone size, and D and trimming were worked out from the DNA. The data show approximately 100,000 clones, 70% to 80% seen once. What was sequenced was peripheral blood. This receptor was obtained from a man between 65 and 85 years old with active or convalescent COVID-19.

CDR3 sequence reads: CASSLVQGMSDTQYF. Written as DNA, the CDR3 is TGTGCCAGCAGTTTAGTCCAGGGGATGTCAGATACGCAGTATTTT. The rearrangement links TRBV27 to TRBJ2-3, with a possible D match to TRBD1 (6 bases). V lost 2 bases and J 4 bases, leaving 13 bases between the germline ends. The germline V gene encodes CDR1 MNHEY and CDR2 SMNVEV (reference sequence). CDR3 size: 15 residues.